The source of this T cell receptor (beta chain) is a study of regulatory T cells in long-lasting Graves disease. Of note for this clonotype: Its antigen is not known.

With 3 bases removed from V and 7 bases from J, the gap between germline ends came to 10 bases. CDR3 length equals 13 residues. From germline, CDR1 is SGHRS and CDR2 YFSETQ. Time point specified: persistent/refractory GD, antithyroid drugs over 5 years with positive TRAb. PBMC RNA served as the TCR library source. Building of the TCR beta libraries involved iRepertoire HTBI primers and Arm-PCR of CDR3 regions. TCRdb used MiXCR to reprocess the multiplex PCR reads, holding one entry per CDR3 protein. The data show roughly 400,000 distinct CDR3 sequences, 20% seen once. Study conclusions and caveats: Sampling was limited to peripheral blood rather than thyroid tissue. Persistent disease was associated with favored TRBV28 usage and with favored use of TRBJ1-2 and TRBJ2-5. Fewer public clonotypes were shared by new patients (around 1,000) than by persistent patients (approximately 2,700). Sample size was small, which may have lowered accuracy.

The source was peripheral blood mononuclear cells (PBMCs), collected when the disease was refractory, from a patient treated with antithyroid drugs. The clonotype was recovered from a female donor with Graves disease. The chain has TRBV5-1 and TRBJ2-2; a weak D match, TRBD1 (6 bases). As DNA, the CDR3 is TGCGCCAGCAGCTACAGGGTCGACGGGGAGCTGTTTTTT. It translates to CASSYRVDGELFF.